A selection of T cell receptor beta chains follows, all from one sample in a study of CD8 T cells in ankylosing spondylitis. TCRdb independently ran MiXCR on the 5' RACE reads; one entry per CDR3 protein. Of under 250,000 distinct CDR3 sequences listed, 8% to 11% are singletons. The specimen sequenced was blood, either unsorted or a sorted T cell fraction (not recorded which). These TCRs come from a male donor with ankylosing spondylitis or in good health (not recorded which). Each CDR3 is given with its conserved first and last residue. A D gene is named only where the DNA matches it firmly. The listing skips clone size in some rows; elsewhere it reads once, few, many or a size class.

D: TRBD1
V: TRBV7-9
J: TRBJ2-7
size: few
DNA: TGTGCCAGCAGGACCGGGACAGGGGGGAGCGAGCAGTACTTC
CDR3: CASRTGTGGSEQYF

D: TRBD2
V: TRBV9
J: TRBJ2-2
size: many
DNA: TGTGCCAGCAGCGTACTAGCGGGAGGGAGAACCGGGGAGCTGTTTTTT
CDR3: CASSVLAGGRTGELFF

D: TRBD2
V: TRBV7-6
J: TRBJ2-7
size: many
DNA: TGTGCCAGCAGCTTAGTGCTAGCGGGAGGTGTCGAGCAGTACTTC
CDR3: CASSLVLAGGVEQYF

D: TRBD1
V: TRBV9
J: TRBJ2-2
size: few
DNA: TGTGCCAGCACCTCAGGGGGCCGGGGGGAGCTGTTTTTT
CDR3: CASTSGGRGELFF

D: NA
V: TRBV6-5
J: TRBJ2-6
size: NA
DNA: TGTGCCAGCAGTTACAAGTTCGTGGGGGTAGCTGGGGCCAACGTCCTGACTTTC
CDR3: CASSYKFVGVAGANVLTF

D: NA
V: TRBV25-1
J: TRBJ2-2
size: many
DNA: TGTGCCAGCAGTGTTGGACCCCCACTGTTTTTT
CDR3: CASSVGPPLFF

D: NA
V: TRBV5-1
J: TRBJ2-2
size: many
DNA: TGCGCCAGCAGCCCCCCGGACCCCATTCGAGGGCTGTTTTTT
CDR3: CASSPPDPIRGLFF

D: TRBD2
V: TRBV7-2
J: TRBJ2-1
size: many
DNA: TGTGCCAGCAGAGGAACCGGGACTAGGAAAATCAATGAGCAGTTCTTC
CDR3: CASRGTGTRKINEQFF

D: NA
V: TRBV20-1
J: TRBJ2-1
size: many
DNA: TGCAGTGCTAGAGACACCAGCTCCTACAATGAGCAGTTCTTC
CDR3: CSARDTSSYNEQFF

D: NA
V: TRBV3-1
J: TRBJ1-1
size: many
DNA: TGTGCCAGCACCCGAGGGACCCAGGGGACTGAAGCTTTCTTT
CDR3: CASTRGTQGTEAFF

D: TRBD1
V: TRBV5-1
J: TRBJ2-7
size: many
DNA: TGCGCCAGCAGCGGGACAGGGGGTAGCTACGAGCAGTACTTC
CDR3: CASSGTGGSYEQYF